This T cell receptor (beta chain) emerged from a study of T cell changes during pregnancy in multiple sclerosis. TCRdb keeps only in-frame clones here, not all; method: immunoSEQ multiplex PCR. The data show about 11,000 clones, 85% to 95% seen once. V was shortened by 3 bases and J by 2 bases, with 14 bases between the two germline ends. Looked up from germline, CDR1 is SGHKS and CDR2 is YYEKEE (reference sequence). CDR3 length equals 15 residues. The receptor was isolated from a female donor with multiple sclerosis, enrolled in a pregnancy study. The specimen was CD4+ T cells from peripheral blood mononuclear cells, collected before pregnancy. The chain recombines TRBV5-5 with TRBJ1-2, with a weak D call TRBD1 (6 bases). Here the CDR3 reads CASSSAGAQNYGYTF. CDR3 in DNA: TGTGCCAGCAGCTCGGCGGGGGCGCAGAACTATGGCTACACCTTC. The full variable domain, its missing parts supplied by reference TRBV5-5 and TRBJ1-2, is DAGVTQSPTHLIKTRGQQVTLRCSPISGHKSVSWYQQVLGQGPQFIFQYYEKEERGRGNFPDRFSARQFPNYSSELNVNALLLGDSALYLCASSSAGAQNYGYTFGSGTRLTVV.